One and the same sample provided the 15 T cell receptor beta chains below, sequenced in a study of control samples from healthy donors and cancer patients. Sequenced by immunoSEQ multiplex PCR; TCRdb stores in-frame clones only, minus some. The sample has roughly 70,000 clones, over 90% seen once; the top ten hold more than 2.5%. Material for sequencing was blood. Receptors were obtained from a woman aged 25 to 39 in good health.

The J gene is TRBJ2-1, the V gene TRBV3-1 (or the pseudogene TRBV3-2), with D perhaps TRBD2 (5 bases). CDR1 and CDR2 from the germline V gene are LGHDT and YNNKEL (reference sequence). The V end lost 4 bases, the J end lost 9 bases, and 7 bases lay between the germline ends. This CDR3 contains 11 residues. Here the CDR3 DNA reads TGTGCCAGCAGCCTAGGGAGTGAGCAGTTCTTC. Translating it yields CASSLGSEQFF.

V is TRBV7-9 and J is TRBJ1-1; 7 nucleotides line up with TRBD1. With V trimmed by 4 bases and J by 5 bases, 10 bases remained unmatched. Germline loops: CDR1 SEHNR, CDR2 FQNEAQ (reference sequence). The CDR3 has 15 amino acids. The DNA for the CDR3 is TGTGCCAGCAGCTCCATCAGAAGGGGGCGAACTGAAGCTTTCTTT. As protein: CASSSIRRGRTEAFF.

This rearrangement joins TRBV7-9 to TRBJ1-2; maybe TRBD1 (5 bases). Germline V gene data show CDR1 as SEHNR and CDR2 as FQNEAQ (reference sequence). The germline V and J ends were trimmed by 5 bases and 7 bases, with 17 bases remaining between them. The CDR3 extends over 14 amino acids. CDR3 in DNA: TGTGCCAGCAGCCGAGAGCAGGGAGAGAGTGGCTACACCTTC. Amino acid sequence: CASSREQGESGYTF.

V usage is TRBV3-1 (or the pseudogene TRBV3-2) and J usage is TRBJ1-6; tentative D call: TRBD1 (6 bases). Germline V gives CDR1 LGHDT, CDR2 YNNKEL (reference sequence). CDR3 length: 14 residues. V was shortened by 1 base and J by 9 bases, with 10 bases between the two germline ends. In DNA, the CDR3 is TGTGCCAGCAGCCAAGGGCAGGGGACTTCACCCCTCCACTTT. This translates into CASSQGQGTSPLHF.

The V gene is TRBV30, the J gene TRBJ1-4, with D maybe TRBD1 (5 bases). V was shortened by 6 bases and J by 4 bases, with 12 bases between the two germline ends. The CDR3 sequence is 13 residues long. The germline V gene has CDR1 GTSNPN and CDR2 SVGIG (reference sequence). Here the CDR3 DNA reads TGTGCCTGCCCCGGGGCCAGTAATGAAAAACTGTTTTTT. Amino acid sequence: CACPGASNEKLFF.

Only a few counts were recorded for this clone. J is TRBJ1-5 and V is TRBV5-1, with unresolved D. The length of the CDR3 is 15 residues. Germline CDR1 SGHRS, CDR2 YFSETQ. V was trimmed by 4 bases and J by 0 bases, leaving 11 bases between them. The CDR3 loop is CASSLTSGSNQPQHF. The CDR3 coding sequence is TGCGCCAGCAGCCTGACCTCGGGTAGCAATCAGCCCCAGCATTTT.

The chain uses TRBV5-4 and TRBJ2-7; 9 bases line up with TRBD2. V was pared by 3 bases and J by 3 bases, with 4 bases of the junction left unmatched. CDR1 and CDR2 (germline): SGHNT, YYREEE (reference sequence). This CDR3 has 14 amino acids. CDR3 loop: CASSSSGGNYEQYF. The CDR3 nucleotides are TGTGCCAGCAGCTCCAGCGGGGGGAACTACGAGCAGTACTTC.

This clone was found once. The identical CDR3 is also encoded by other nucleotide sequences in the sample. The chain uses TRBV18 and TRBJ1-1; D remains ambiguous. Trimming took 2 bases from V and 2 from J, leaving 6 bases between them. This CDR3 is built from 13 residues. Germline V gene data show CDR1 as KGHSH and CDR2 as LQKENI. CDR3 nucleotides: TGTGCCAGCTCACCAGGGCTAAACACTGAAGCTTTCTTT. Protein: CASSPGLNTEAFF.

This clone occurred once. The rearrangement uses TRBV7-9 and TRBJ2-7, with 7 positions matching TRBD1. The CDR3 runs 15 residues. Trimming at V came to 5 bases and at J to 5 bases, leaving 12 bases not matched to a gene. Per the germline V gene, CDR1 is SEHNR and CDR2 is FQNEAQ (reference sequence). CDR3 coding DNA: TGTGCCAGCAGCCTAAGACAGGGTATCCGTGACGAGCAGTACTTC. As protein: CASSLRQGIRDEQYF.

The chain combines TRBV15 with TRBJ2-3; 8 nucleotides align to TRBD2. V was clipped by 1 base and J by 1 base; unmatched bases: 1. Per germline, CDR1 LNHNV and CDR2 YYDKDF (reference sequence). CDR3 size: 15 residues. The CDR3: CATSRGGGRTDTQYF. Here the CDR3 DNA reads TGTGCCACCAGCAGAGGCGGGGGGCGCACAGATACGCAGTATTTT.

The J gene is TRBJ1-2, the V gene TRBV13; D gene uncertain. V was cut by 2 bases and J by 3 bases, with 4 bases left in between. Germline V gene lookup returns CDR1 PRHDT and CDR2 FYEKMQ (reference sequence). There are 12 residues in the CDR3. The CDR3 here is CASSLYYYGYTF. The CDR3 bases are TGTGCCAGCAGCTTATACTACTATGGCTACACCTTC.

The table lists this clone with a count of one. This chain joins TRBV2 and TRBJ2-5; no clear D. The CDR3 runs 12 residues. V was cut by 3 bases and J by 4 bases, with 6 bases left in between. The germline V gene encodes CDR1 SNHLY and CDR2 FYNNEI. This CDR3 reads CASSESVETQYF. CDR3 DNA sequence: TGTGCCAGCAGTGAGTCTGTAGAGACCCAGTACTTC. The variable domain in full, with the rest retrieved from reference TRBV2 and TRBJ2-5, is EPEVTQTPSHQVTQMGQEVILRCVPISNHLYFYWYRQILGQKVEFLVSFYNNEISEKSEIFDDQFSVERPDGSNFTLKIRSTKLEDSAMYFCASSESVETQYFGPGTRLLVL.

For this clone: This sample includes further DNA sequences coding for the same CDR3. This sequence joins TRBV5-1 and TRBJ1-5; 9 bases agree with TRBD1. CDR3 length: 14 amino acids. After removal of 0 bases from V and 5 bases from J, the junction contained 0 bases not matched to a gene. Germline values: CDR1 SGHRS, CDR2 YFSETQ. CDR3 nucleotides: TGCGCCAGCAGCTTGGGACAGGGGGATCAGCCCCAGCATTTT. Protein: CASSLGQGDQPQHF.

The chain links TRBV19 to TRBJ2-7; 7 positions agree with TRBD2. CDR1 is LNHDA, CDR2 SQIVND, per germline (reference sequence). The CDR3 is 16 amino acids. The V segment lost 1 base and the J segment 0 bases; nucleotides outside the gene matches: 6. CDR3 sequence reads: CASSIVRTRNSYEQYF. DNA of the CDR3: TGTGCCAGTAGTATAGTTCGGACTAGAAACTCCTACGAGCAGTACTTC.

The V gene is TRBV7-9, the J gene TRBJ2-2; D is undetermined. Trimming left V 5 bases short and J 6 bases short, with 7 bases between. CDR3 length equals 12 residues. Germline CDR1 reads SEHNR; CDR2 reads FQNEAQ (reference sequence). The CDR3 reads CASSQSAGELFF. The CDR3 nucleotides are TGTGCCAGCAGCCAGTCTGCCGGGGAGCTGTTTTTT.